The rows below give T cell receptor beta chains drawn from one sample of a study of cytomegalovirus exposure and HLA in healthy donors. Assay used: immunoSEQ multiplex PCR; TCRdb lists only in-frame clones, some missing. Of 150,000 to 200,000 clones in the sample, 77% were seen once. Sequencing was done on a sample of PBMCs. The source of these receptors is a male donor in good health and CMV-seropositive. CDR3s include the opening cysteine and the closing phenylalanine or tryptophan. The D gene is left open where the match is weak. Size values are once, few and many counts, or a class for expanded clones, and some rows have none.

clone size: few
V gene: TRBV10-3
J gene: TRBJ2-2
D gene: TRBD2
CDR3 protein: CAISGQRGANTGELFF
CDR3 DNA: TGTGCCATCAGTGGGCAGCGGGGGGCAAACACCGGGGAGCTGTTTTTT

clone size: NA
V gene: TRBV11-2
J gene: TRBJ2-7
D gene: TRBD1
CDR3 protein: CASSLARTGAYEQYF
CDR3 DNA: TGTGCCAGCAGCTTAGCCAGGACAGGAGCCTACGAGCAGTACTTC

clone size: few
V gene: TRBV15
J gene: TRBJ2-7
D gene: NA
CDR3 protein: CATSRGRQSPRSSYEQYF
CDR3 DNA: TGTGCCACCAGCAGAGGGAGACAGTCCCCTCGAAGCTCCTACGAGCAGTACTTC

clone size: NA
V gene: TRBV27
J gene: TRBJ2-3
D gene: NA
CDR3 protein: CASNRGTDTQYF
CDR3 DNA: TGTGCCAGCAACCGGGGCACAGATACGCAGTATTTT

clone size: once
V gene: TRBV30
J gene: TRBJ1-1
D gene: TRBD1
CDR3 protein: CAWTGTGGVNTEAFF
CDR3 DNA: TGTGCCTGGACCGGGACAGGGGGTGTCAACACTGAAGCTTTCTTT

clone size: NA
V gene: TRBV12-5
J gene: TRBJ1-2
D gene: NA
CDR3 protein: CASGFIRDTSLYGYTF
CDR3 DNA: TGTGCTAGTGGTTTTATCCGGGACACCTCATTATATGGCTACACCTTC

clone size: NA
V gene: TRBV7-3
J gene: TRBJ1-5
D gene: NA
CDR3 protein: CASSFIQGQGSQPQHF
CDR3 DNA: TGTGCCAGCAGCTTCATTCAGGGGCAGGGAAGTCAGCCCCAGCATTTT

clone size: few
V gene: TRBV5-1
J gene: TRBJ1-5
D gene: NA
CDR3 protein: CASSLTGQDGQPQHF
CDR3 DNA: TGCGCCAGCAGCTTGACAGGGCAGGATGGGCAGCCCCAGCATTTT

clone size: NA
V gene: TRBV7-2
J gene: TRBJ1-6
D gene: TRBD1
CDR3 protein: CASSPGTVRSPLHF
CDR3 DNA: TGTGCCAGCAGCCCCGGGACAGTCAGATCACCCCTCCACTTT

clone size: NA
V gene: TRBV29-1
J gene: TRBJ2-3
D gene: NA
CDR3 protein: CSVPPRTDTQYF
CDR3 DNA: TGCAGCGTCCCTCCCCGCACAGATACGCAGTATTTT

clone size: NA
V gene: TRBV30
J gene: TRBJ1-4
D gene: NA
CDR3 protein: CAWSPRGEKLFF
CDR3 DNA: TGTGCCTGGAGTCCCCGCGGGGAAAAACTGTTTTTT

clone size: NA
V gene: TRBV7-2
J gene: TRBJ2-5
D gene: TRBD2
CDR3 protein: CASRVSGGEQETQYF
CDR3 DNA: TGTGCCAGCAGGGTTAGCGGGGGCGAACAAGAGACCCAGTACTTC